A single TCR beta chain is shown here with its context. The CDR3 has 17 residues. V was pared by 1 base and J by 0 bases, with 16 bases between. CDR1 is LGHDT, CDR2 YNNKEL, per germline (reference sequence). The data were obtained in a study of control samples from healthy donors and cancer patients. Generated by immunoSEQ multiplex PCR, the TCRdb table keeps only in-frame clones and is missing some. The profile covers about 110,000 clones, with around 80% appearing a single time and 6% to 8% taken by the ten largest. Sequencing was performed on blood. The chain combines TRBV3-1 (or the pseudogene TRBV3-2) with TRBJ2-7, with D tentatively TRBD1 (6 bases). This sequence was found in a young man in good health. The DNA for the CDR3 is TGTGCCAGCAGCCAAGGCTGTCTAGGGGGAACCTCCTACGAGCAGTACTTC. It yields the protein CASSQGCLGGTSYEQYF.